The 26 T cell receptor beta chains below were found in one sample sequenced in a study of blood T cell repertoires in COVID-19. Produced via immunoSEQ multiplex PCR; TCRdb's table is partial and in-frame only. This table holds approximately 26,000 clones, about 88% found once. Material: peripheral blood. Every receptor here comes from a human donor with acute or convalescent COVID-19. The donor label of this sample is uncertain.

This clone appeared a single time. The V and J genes are TRBV7-9 and TRBJ1-1; 7 bases agree with TRBD1. This CDR3 contains 13 residues. The ends lost 5 bases at V and 4 bases at J; junction bases unmatched: 4. Germline V gives CDR1 SEHNR, CDR2 FQNEAQ (reference sequence). The CDR3 reads CASSPRQGTEAFF. The CDR3, as DNA: TGTGCCAGCAGCCCGAGACAGGGCACTGAAGCTTTCTTT.

This clone occurred a few times. The rearrangement uses TRBV4-1 and TRBJ2-7; possibly TRBD2 for D (5 bases). The CDR3 totals 13 residues. CDR1 is MGHRA, CDR2 YSYEKL, per germline. V lost 0 bases to trimming and J lost 7 bases, with 10 bases between them. CDR3 amino acids: CASSQDLPGEQYF. Written as DNA, the CDR3 is TGCGCCAGCAGCCAAGATCTACCGGGGGAGCAGTACTTC.

This chain joins TRBV5-1 and TRBJ1-1, with D unclear. Germline CDR1 is SGHRS and CDR2 is YFSETQ. Trimming took off 5 bases at V and 0 bases at J, with 11 bases between the two ends. CDR3 length: 14 residues. CDR3 residues: CASRTVSLNTEAFF. CDR3 DNA sequence: TGCGCCAGCAGAACAGTGAGCTTGAACACTGAAGCTTTCTTT.

The V gene is TRBV30, the J gene TRBJ1-1; D perhaps matches TRBD1 (6 bases). The CDR3 extends over 14 amino acids. Germline V gene sequence: CDR1 GTSNPN, CDR2 SVGIG (reference sequence). V gave up 5 bases and J gave up 0 bases, with 13 bases separating them. CDR3 sequence: CAWERTALNTEAFF. The CDR3 DNA reads TGTGCCTGGGAACGGACAGCCTTGAACACTGAAGCTTTCTTT.

The V gene is TRBV3-1 (or the pseudogene TRBV3-2), the J gene TRBJ1-2; 9 bases align to TRBD1. The germline gives CDR1 LGHDT, CDR2 YNNKEL (reference sequence). The CDR3 consists of 12 residues. With V trimmed by 6 bases and J by 8 bases, 4 bases remained unmatched. CDR3 protein: CASRRTGDGYTF. DNA for the CDR3: TGTGCCAGCAGGAGGACAGGGGACGGCTACACCTTC.

V gene TRBV14 combines with J gene TRBJ1-1; 9 bases line up with TRBD1. The V and J ends lost 1 base and 4 bases, in that order; junction bases with no gene match: 7. This CDR3 contains 16 residues. Looked up from germline, CDR1 is SGHDN and CDR2 is FVKESK. In DNA, the CDR3 is TGTGCCAGCAGCCAAGTCGCACAGGGGGCGCGCACTGAAGCTTTCTTT. It specifies CASSQVAQGARTEAFF. Looking up the rest from reference TRBV14 and TRBJ1-1 gives the full variable domain: EAGVTQFPSHSVIEKGQTVTLRCDPISGHDNLYWYRRVMGKEIKFLLHFVKESKQDESGMPNNRFLAERTGGTYSTLKVQPAELEDSGVYFCASSQVAQGARTEAFFGQGTRLTVV.

J is TRBJ1-5 and V is TRBV6-5; 11 nucleotides match TRBD1. Germline values: CDR1 MNHEY, CDR2 SVGAGI. Losses at the gene ends were 5 bases for V and 3 bases for J; bases not matched to a gene: 3. This CDR3 comprises 15 residues. Here the CDR3 DNA reads TGTGCCAGCAGTCGGACAGGGGGCAACAATCAGCCCCAGCATTTT. It is translated as CASSRTGGNNQPQHF.

The chain couples TRBV19 to TRBJ1-1; tentative D call: TRBD1 (5 bases). Per the germline V gene, CDR1 is LNHDA and CDR2 is SQIVND (reference sequence). The CDR3 is made up of 12 amino acids. V was trimmed by 4 bases and J by 4 bases, leaving 7 bases between them. The DNA of the CDR3 is TGTGCCAGTAGTAGGGGCTTCACTGAAGCTTTCTTT. Encoded protein: CASSRGFTEAFF.

The chain uses TRBV18 and TRBJ2-7, with TRBD2 matching over 13 bases. The junction had 3 bases not matched to a gene; V was cut back by 4 bases and J by 0 bases. Germline lookup yields CDR1 KGHSH and CDR2 LQKENI. CDR3 length: 16 residues. CDR3 sequence: CASSLRTSGSSYEQYF. CDR3 coding DNA: TGTGCCAGCTCACTGCGGACTAGCGGGAGCTCCTACGAGCAGTACTTC. The full variable domain, in which reference TRBV18 and TRBJ2-7 provide the parts outside the CDR3, is NAGVMQNPRHLVRRRGQEARLRCSPMKGHSHVYWYRQLPEEGLKFMVYLQKENIIDESGMPKERFSAEFPKEGPSILRIQQVVRGDSAAYFCASSLRTSGSSYEQYFGPGTRLTVT.

V and J are TRBV7-9 and TRBJ2-3; maybe TRBD2 (7 bases). There are 14 residues in the CDR3. CDR1 and CDR2 from the germline V gene are SEHNR and FQNEAQ (reference sequence). V was trimmed by 5 bases and J by 0 bases, leaving 9 bases between them. CDR3 DNA sequence: TGTGCCAGCAGCGGGAGGGGGAGCACAGATACGCAGTATTTT. It codes for CASSGRGSTDTQYF.

The V call is TRBV5-4, the J call TRBJ2-1, with 10 bases identical to TRBD2. V was pared by 0 bases and J by 9 bases, with 9 bases of the junction left unmatched. The CDR3 length is 16 residues. The germline gives CDR1 SGHNT, CDR2 YYREEE (reference sequence). CDR3 region: CASSLVSSGGAAEQFF. The CDR3 nucleotides are TGTGCCAGCAGCTTGGTATCAAGCGGGGGGGCCGCTGAGCAGTTCTTC.

V gene TRBV30 combines with J gene TRBJ1-5; D is undetermined. V was pared by 3 bases and J by 2 bases, with 8 bases between. Germline CDR1 reads GTSNPN; CDR2 reads SVGIG (reference sequence). This CDR3 has 13 amino acids. The CDR3 here is CAWSLRGNQPQHF. CDR3 DNA sequence: TGTGCCTGGAGCCTCCGCGGCAATCAGCCCCAGCATTTT. Using reference TRBV30 and TRBJ1-5 for the parts outside the CDR3, the full variable domain is SQTIHQWPATLVQPVGSPLSLECTVEGTSNPNLYWYRQAAGRGLQLLFYSVGIGQISSEVPQNLSASRPQDRQFILSSKKLLLSDSGFYLCAWSLRGNQPQHFGDGTRLSIL.

This clone was counted a few times. The chain recombines TRBV6-5 with TRBJ2-5, with D tentatively TRBD2 (7 bases). V was pared by 5 bases and J by 8 bases, with 18 bases between. This CDR3 region has 14 residues. The germline gives CDR1 MNHEY, CDR2 SVGAGI. This CDR3 reads CASSPEGGQGTQYF. The CDR3 nucleotides are TGTGCCAGCAGTCCGGAGGGGGGGCAAGGAACCCAGTACTTC.

V and J are TRBV19 and TRBJ2-1, with TRBD2 matching 7 bases. This CDR3 spans 16 amino acids. J gave up 2 bases and V 1 base, and 5 bases lay outside the gene matches. From germline, CDR1 is LNHDA and CDR2 SQIVND (reference sequence). The CDR3 DNA is TGTGCCAGTAGTATAGGGGGGGGAGTCACCTACAATGAGCAGTTCTTC. It encodes CASSIGGGVTYNEQFF.

CDR3 coding DNA: TGTGCCAGTACTGGGGGGGGGACGGAGACCCAGTACTTC. It is translated as CASTGGGTETQYF. The chain combines TRBV19 with TRBJ2-5, with TRBD2 identical over 7 bases. The CDR3 length is 13 residues. The germline V gene encodes CDR1 LNHDA and CDR2 SQIVND (reference sequence). Trimming removed 7 bases from V and 5 bases from J; junction bases left unmatched: 7.

The V and J genes are TRBV5-1 and TRBJ2-3; D unresolved. The CDR3 covers 12 residues. Germline lookup yields CDR1 SGHRS and CDR2 YFSETQ. V lost 5 bases and J lost 0, with 4 bases in between. The CDR3 region is CASSLSTDTQYF. The CDR3 nucleotides read TGCGCCAGCAGTCTTAGCACAGATACGCAGTATTTT.

The rearrangement uses TRBV6-5 and TRBJ1-2, with D perhaps TRBD1 (6 bases). The ends were cut back, 0 bases at V and 4 bases at J, with 12 bases in the middle. The CDR3 length is 15 residues. Germline loops: CDR1 MNHEY, CDR2 SVGAGI. The CDR3 DNA sequence: TGTGCCAGCAGTTACTCGACCCAGGGGAGCTATGGCTACACCTTC. It translates to CASSYSTQGSYGYTF.

V gene TRBV29-1 combines with J gene TRBJ2-1; 10 bases align to TRBD2. CDR3 size: 15 residues. Germline CDR1 and CDR2: SQVTM and ANQGSEA. The V gene end was trimmed by 7 bases and the J gene end by 3 bases; junction bases not matched to a gene: 9. The CDR3 here is CSAPLSGRYYNEQFF. Written as DNA, the CDR3 is TGCAGCGCCCCACTTAGCGGGAGGTACTACAATGAGCAGTTCTTC.

This chain connects TRBV5-6 to TRBJ2-5; 8 nucleotides align to TRBD1. Germline V gives CDR1 SGHDT, CDR2 YYEEEE. The V segment lost 4 bases and the J segment 3 bases; nucleotides outside the gene matches: 2. CDR3 length equals 13 residues. The CDR3 sequence is CASSPDREETQYF. The DNA for the CDR3 is TGTGCCAGCAGCCCGGACAGGGAAGAGACCCAGTACTTC. Using reference TRBV5-6 and TRBJ2-5 for the parts outside the CDR3, the full variable domain is DAGVTQSPTHLIKTRGQQVTLRCSPKSGHDTVSWYQQALGQGPQFIFQYYEEEERQRGNFPDRFSGHQFPNYSSELNVNALLLGDSALYLCASSPDREETQYFGPGTRLLVL.

Only a few counts were recorded for this clone. The V call is TRBV7-2, the J call TRBJ1-2, with D tentatively TRBD1 (6 bases). Trimming shortened V by 8 bases and J by 7 bases, and 14 bases separated the two germline ends. This CDR3 has 12 amino acids. Per the germline V gene, CDR1 is SGHTA and CDR2 is FQGNSA. Here the CDR3 reads CASAIRGSGYTF. The CDR3 DNA sequence: TGTGCCAGCGCAATAAGGGGGTCTGGCTACACCTTC.

This sequence joins TRBV9 and TRBJ1-2; 7 bases map to TRBD1. V dropped 0 bases and J dropped 2; count of bases not matched to a gene: 4. Looked up from germline, CDR1 is SGDLS and CDR2 is YYNGEE. This CDR3 has 15 amino acids. The CDR3, as DNA: TGTGCCAGCAGCGTAGAAGAGGGGGCAAACTATGGCTACACCTTC. Translating gives CASSVEEGANYGYTF.

The chain employs TRBV6-5 and TRBJ1-4; D might be TRBD1 (5 bases). The CDR3 is made up of 14 amino acids. Trimming left V 1 base short and J 8 bases short, with 11 bases between. Germline CDR1 is MNHEY and CDR2 is SVGAGI. The chain's CDR3 is CASSYWGEGEKLFF. In DNA, the CDR3 is TGTGCCAGCAGTTACTGGGGGGAGGGCGAAAAACTGTTTTTT.

This chain connects TRBV11-2 to TRBJ2-6; 9 nucleotides agree with TRBD2. Trimming at V came to 5 bases and at J to 13 bases, leaving 12 bases not matched to a gene. Germline V lookup: CDR1 SGHAT, CDR2 FQNNGV. The CDR3 contains 15 residues. The CDR3 loop is CASSQEGTSPNVLTF. The CDR3 DNA reads as TGTGCCAGCAGCCAAGAAGGGACTAGCCCAAATGTCCTGACTTTC. The full variable domain, in which reference TRBV11-2 and TRBJ2-6 provide the parts outside the CDR3, is EAGVAQSPRYKIIEKRQSVAFWCNPISGHATLYWYQQILGQGPKLLIQFQNNGVVDDSQLPKDRFSAERLKGVDSTLKIQPAKLEDSAVYLCASSQEGTSPNVLTFGAGSRLTVL.

Only one count was recorded for this clone. V is TRBV9 and J is TRBJ1-4; D ambiguous. V shed 4 bases and J shed 6 bases, with 13 bases lying between them. There are 14 residues in the CDR3. Germline V gene lookup returns CDR1 SGDLS and CDR2 YYNGEE. The CDR3 DNA reads TGTGCCAGCAGCCGGGCGGGAGACTATGAAAAACTGTTTTTT. Its protein product is CASSRAGDYEKLFF.

This sequence joins TRBV2 and TRBJ2-4; the D is unclear. The V end lost 10 bases, the J end lost 6 bases, and 19 bases lay between the germline ends. Germline CDR1 reads SNHLY; CDR2 reads FYNNEI. CDR3 length: 14 amino acids. The CDR3 loop is CATSPQLTPNIQYF. In nucleotides, the CDR3 is TGTGCCACCAGCCCACAGCTAACACCAAACATTCAGTACTTC. Using reference TRBV2 and TRBJ2-4 for the parts outside the CDR3, the full variable domain is EPEVTQTPSHQVTQMGQEVILRCVPISNHLYFYWYRQILGQKVEFLVSFYNNEISEKSEIFDDQFSVERPDGSNFTLKIRSTKLEDSAMYFCATSPQLTPNIQYFGAGTRLSVL.

This clone was recorded a few times. This chain links TRBV18 with TRBJ2-2; tentatively, D is TRBD1 (5 bases). CDR1 and CDR2 (germline): KGHSH, LQKENI. V shed 3 bases and J shed 4 bases, with 15 bases lying between them. The CDR3 is made up of 16 amino acids. The DNA of the CDR3 is TGTGCCAGCTCACCCACCAGGGAAAGGAGCACCGGGGAGCTGTTTTTT. Translated: CASSPTRERSTGELFF. The variable domain in full, with the rest retrieved from reference TRBV18 and TRBJ2-2, is NAGVMQNPRHLVRRRGQEARLRCSPMKGHSHVYWYRQLPEEGLKFMVYLQKENIIDESGMPKERFSAEFPKEGPSILRIQQVVRGDSAAYFCASSPTRERSTGELFFGEGSRLTVL.